These 18 T cell receptor beta chains were all obtained from the same sample, sequenced in a study of shared clonotypes between healthy human individuals. The method was immunoSEQ multiplex PCR; TCRdb's version includes in-frame clones alone and lacks a portion of them. The sample shows about 2,500,000 clones, about 92% of them seen only once. The source material was naive CD4+ T cells sorted from blood. Subset given: CD45RA+ positively selected. The receptors stem from a man aged 18 to 29 in good health.

The sample holds one count of this clone. The V gene is TRBV19, the J gene TRBJ2-3, with 10 bases that match TRBD1. V dropped 1 base and J dropped 4; count of bases not matched to a gene: 2. CDR1 is LNHDA, CDR2 SQIVND, per germline (reference sequence). The length of the CDR3 is 15 residues. Here the CDR3 DNA reads TGTGCCAGTAGTATAGCAGGGACAGGGGCAGATACGCAGTATTTT. Its protein is CASSIAGTGADTQYF. Variable domain in full (rest from reference TRBV19 and TRBJ2-3): DGGITQSPKYLFRKEGQNVTLSCEQNLNHDAMYWYRQDPGQGLRLIYYSQIVNDFQKGDIAEGYSVSREKKESFPLTVTSAQKNPTAFYLCASSIAGTGADTQYFGPGTRLTVL.

This chain connects TRBV21-1 to TRBJ2-2; the table calls TRBD1, which could not be checked here. TRBV21-1 is labeled a pseudogene. The CDR3 sequence is 16 residues long. CDR3 residues: CASSTDPTGCTGELFF. CDR3 bases: TGTGCCAGCAGCACCGATCCCACAGGGTGCACCGGGGAGCTGTTTTTT.

The V gene is TRBV19, the J gene TRBJ2-1; D might be TRBD1 (7 bases). Trimming took off 5 bases at V and 9 bases at J, with 29 bases between the two ends. The germline gives CDR1 LNHDA, CDR2 SQIVND (reference sequence). The CDR3 extends over 18 amino acids. The CDR3 DNA sequence: TGTGCCAGTAGTCGATGGCCGACTAGGGGGCTGGACAATGGTGAGCAGTTCTTC. Translating it yields CASSRWPTRGLDNGEQFF.

The chain has TRBV2 and TRBJ2-3; no definite D call. This CDR3 region has 12 residues. V was cut by 6 bases and J by 4 bases, with 8 bases left in between. CDR1 SNHLY and CDR2 FYNNEI come from the germline V gene. CDR3: CASSVFSDTQYF. CDR3 nucleotides: TGTGCCAGCAGCGTTTTCTCAGATACGCAGTATTTT.

Worth noting for this clone: Other DNA sequences in the sample encode the same CDR3. The chain employs TRBV2 and TRBJ2-5, with D unresolved. Trimming removed 8 bases from V and 6 bases from J, with 7 bases in between. CDR1 is SNHLY, CDR2 FYNNEI, per germline. The CDR3 runs 10 residues. The CDR3 sequence: CASRRKTQYF. The CDR3 DNA is TGTGCCAGCCGACGGAAGACCCAGTACTTC.

With regard to this clone: This sample includes further DNA sequences coding for the same CDR3. The chain uses TRBV6-5 and TRBJ1-2; D is ambiguous. Germline CDR1 MNHEY, CDR2 SVGAGI. Deletions cut 0 bases from V and 4 bases from J, with 6 bases between. The CDR3 contains 13 residues. DNA of the CDR3: TGTGCCAGCAGTTACTCCCGGATCTATGGCTACACCTTC. It yields the protein CASSYSRIYGYTF.

This clone was recorded once. The CDR3 spells CASSQDGLAEETQYF. CDR3 nucleotide sequence: TGTGCCAGCAGCCAAGATGGACTAGCCGAAGAGACCCAGTACTTC. The chain joins TRBV4-2 to TRBJ2-5; TRBD2 matches at 8 bases. V shed 0 bases and J 3 bases; nucleotides not matched to a gene: 3. This CDR3 comprises 15 residues. Germline loops: CDR1 LGHNA, CDR2 YNFKEQ.

This chain connects TRBV28 to TRBJ1-2, with D possibly matching TRBD1 (6 bases). Germline CDR1 reads MDHEN; CDR2 reads SYDVKM. Trimming shortened V by 8 bases and J by 8 bases, and 18 bases separated the two germline ends. The CDR3 is 13 residues long. The CDR3 here is CASYEGGHVGYTF. DNA for the CDR3: TGTGCCAGCTACGAGGGGGGACATGTCGGCTACACCTTC.

The chain couples TRBV7-9 to TRBJ2-5; the D gene is possibly TRBD1 (5 bases). This CDR3 comprises 15 residues. Germline CDR1 and CDR2: SEHNR and FQNEAQ (reference sequence). Trimming removed 1 base from V and 1 base from J, with 10 bases in between. The CDR3 loop reads CASSLVETAQETQYF. CDR3 sequence (DNA): TGTGCCAGCAGCTTAGTAGAGACAGCCCAAGAGACCCAGTACTTC.

This clone was detected only once. The genes are TRBV18 and TRBJ2-7; D might be TRBD1 (5 bases). In germline, CDR1 is KGHSH, CDR2 LQKENI. The CDR3 consists of 16 residues. V was trimmed by 2 bases and J by 3 bases, leaving 17 bases between them. DNA of the CDR3: TGTGCCAGCTCACCAGAAGGGGCAGGGTTTCTCTACGAGCAGTACTTC. It yields the protein CASSPEGAGFLYEQYF.

The J gene is TRBJ2-3, the V gene TRBV5-4; 14 positions match TRBD2. The CDR3 covers 19 residues. The germline V gene encodes CDR1 SGHNT and CDR2 YYREEE (reference sequence). Trimming cost V 3 bases and J 1 base; bases outside gene matches: 10. Written as DNA, the CDR3 is TGTGCCAGCAGCTCAGGACTAGCGGGGGGCCAAACTGGCACAGATACGCAGTATTTT. Translated, it gives CASSSGLAGGQTGTDTQYF.

The chain has TRBV11-2 and TRBJ2-3; D is undetermined. CDR1 is SGHAT and CDR2 is FQNNGV in the germline V gene. The V end was cut by 0 bases, the J end by 2 bases, with 6 bases between. The CDR3 totals 14 residues. CDR3 nucleotides: TGTGCCAGCAGCTTAGATCGGAACACAGATACGCAGTATTTT. It yields the protein CASSLDRNTDTQYF.

This chain connects TRBV4-3 to TRBJ1-4; D gene uncertain. The CDR3 extends over 15 amino acids. Trimming stripped 1 base from V and 5 bases from J, with 11 bases between. Looked up from germline, CDR1 is LGHNA and CDR2 is YSLEER. The CDR3 reads CASSQVFTGNEKLFF. CDR3 coding DNA: TGCGCCAGCAGCCAAGTTTTCACGGGGAATGAAAAACTGTTTTTT.

This clone was seen many times. The chain recombines TRBV18 with TRBJ2-7; D assignment may be TRBD1 or TRBD2 (5 bases each). Between the trimmed V and J ends, which lost 3 bases and 7 bases, there was a span of 13 bases. Per germline, CDR1 KGHSH and CDR2 LQKENI. The CDR3 is 13 amino acids. This chain's CDR3 is CASSPGPLAEQYF. DNA for the CDR3: TGTGCCAGCTCACCGGGACCCCTCGCGGAGCAGTACTTC.

This sequence joins TRBV5-1 and TRBJ2-7; 7 bases agree with TRBD1. In germline, CDR1 is SGHRS, CDR2 YFSETQ. The CDR3 extends over 13 amino acids. V shed 4 bases and J 3 bases; nucleotides not matched to a gene: 4. CDR3 nucleotides: TGCGCCAGCAGCAGGGGACAGCTCTACGAGCAGTACTTC. Its protein is CASSRGQLYEQYF. Drawing the rest from reference TRBV5-1 and TRBJ2-7, the complete variable domain is KAGVTQTPRYLIKTRGQQVTLSCSPISGHRSVSWYQQTPGQGLQFLFEYFSETQRNKGNFPGRFSGRQFSNSRSEMNVSTLELGDSALYLCASSRGQLYEQYFGPGTRLTVT.

The chain has TRBV29-1 and TRBJ2-2, with 9 bases lining up with TRBD1. CDR3 length equals 15 residues. The junction had 11 bases not matched to a gene; V was cut back by 6 bases and J by 6 bases. Germline lookup yields CDR1 SQVTM and CDR2 ANQGSEA. The CDR3 region is CSVQQGAVLSGELFF. In DNA form, the CDR3 reads TGCAGCGTCCAACAGGGGGCAGTTTTATCCGGGGAGCTGTTTTTT.

The rearrangement joins TRBV29-1 to TRBJ1-2; possible D gene TRBD1, 6 bases. Per the germline V gene, CDR1 is SQVTM and CDR2 is ANQGSEA. V was cut by 7 bases and J by 5 bases, with 17 bases left in between. CDR3 length: 13 amino acids. The CDR3 bases are TGCAGCGCCGCACCGGGGGCGGGATATGGCTACACCTTC. This codes for CSAAPGAGYGYTF.

CDR3 DNA: TGCGCCAGTTACACGCCCCCTAACTACAATGAGCAGTTCTTC. Translation gives CASYTPPNYNEQFF. The chain recombines TRBV5-1 with TRBJ2-1; no clear D. Germline CDR1 is SGHRS and CDR2 is YFSETQ. The CDR3 is 14 amino acids. The V gene lost 8 bases and the J gene lost 3 bases, with 15 bases spanning the gap.